This T cell receptor beta chain was sequenced for a study of blood T cell repertoires in COVID-19 (dated by TCRdb to 2018 to 2021). Describing the broader study: Samples from collaborators originated in the United States, Italy and Spain and spanned both the acute and convalescent phases of COVID-19. The dataset comprised deeply sampled blood TCRbeta repertoires from subjects exposed to, actively infected with, or recovered from COVID-19. Samples were obtained from the ongoing ImmuneRACE study (first 160 participants) and from roughly 1,300 subjects provided by 6 global collaborators. Where HLA class I and class II types were available, the types were taken from metadata supplied by the sample provider, not from assay-based typing. A freely available public database, intended as a resource for researchers studying the immune response to SARS-CoV-2, is where the repertoires were released. The material from the prospective study consisted of cDNA or gDNA derived from T cells, B-cell-depleted T cells, or PBMCs. A de-identified subject ID, COVID-19 status, age in years and sex were almost always included in the sample metadata.

Each collaborating institution followed its own protocols to collect whole blood in K2EDTA tubes. For TCRbeta analysis, collaborators shipped samples in one of three forms: frozen whole blood, isolated PBMCs, or DNA extracted from either of those sample types. TCRbeta CDR3 regions were amplified from genomic DNA using the immunoSEQ Assay, a bias-controlled multiplex PCR. Per the authors' processing: The number of nucleated cells in each sample was estimated from the amplification of reference gene primers within the assay. To quantify the absolute abundance of each unique TCRbeta CDR3 rearrangement, sequence reads were collapsed and filtered. Productive Simpson clonality was computed per sample as the square root of Simpson's diversity index over productive rearrangements. Held by TCRdb, this immuneACCESS table contains in-frame sequences only and omits some clones. Under half of the omission traces to an unresolved V gene where checked; the cause of the rest is unknown. V and J calls and clone size are copied from that table; D and trimming were computed from the DNA. The sample has more than 25,000 clones on record, approximately 87% of them singletons. The ten largest make up 20% to 25% of the sample.

To note about this clone: Its recognized antigen is unknown. No quality values exist for individual bases; no much larger clone is one base distant.

The CDR3 sequence holds 13 residues, the cysteine and phenylalanine included. Only the CDR3 part of the read is kept: 39 bases, read in frame from the first base. CDR1 SEHNR and CDR2 FQNEAQ are derived from the germline V gene (reference sequence). A distance of 7 bases separates the germline ends of V and J, which lose 1 base and 4 bases respectively. Overall study results and their limits: The quantity of clinical and demographic metadata differed by source and by participant and was supplied without curation.

Material: peripheral blood. The chain employs TRBV7-9 and TRBJ2-5; 5 matching bases give a weak D call of TRBD1. The sequence derives from a human donor with active COVID-19. The donor label of this sample is uncertain. The nucleotide sequence is given as TGTGCCAGCAGCTTAGGAGACAGAGAGACCCAGTACTTC. Translated, it reads CASSLGDRETQYF.